The T cell receptor beta chain described here comes from a study of cytomegalovirus exposure and HLA in healthy donors. This CDR3 is built from 15 residues. V lost 7 bases to trimming and J lost 1 base, with 17 bases between them. Germline V lookup: CDR1 MNHEY, CDR2 SVGAGI. Overall study findings and caveats: Later, an analysis found that TCR clusters from the first cohort tended to co-occur in the 90 to 150 validation repertoires.

Note on this clone: Its target is not known.

The data were produced by immunoSEQ multiplex PCR, yet TCRdb's version contains in-frame clones alone and is incomplete. The sample contains around 62,000 clones, roughly 91% of which appear only once. The chain joins TRBV6-5 to TRBJ2-7; TRBD2 might be the D (7 bases). The sequenced sample consisted of PBMCs. This TCR was sampled from a woman in her late teens or twenties in good health and CMV-seronegative. Here the CDR3 DNA reads TGTGCCAGCAATCCCCGGGGGGCGACGTCCTACGAGCAGTACTTC. Amino acid sequence: CASNPRGATSYEQYF.